A selection of T cell receptor beta chains follows, all from one sample in a study of blood T cell repertoires in COVID-19. TCRdb keeps only in-frame clones here, not all; method: immunoSEQ multiplex PCR. The table lists fewer than 350,000 clones, about 90% of them singletons. The sequencing input was peripheral blood. The receptors stem from a woman aged 25 to 39 with COVID-19, enrolled during active disease. The CDR3 runs from the conserved cysteine through the conserved F or W. D genes are given only for firm matches. Rows may omit the clone size; those that give it use once, few, many or a size class.

>TRBJ2-5|14|NA|TRBD1|TRBV5-1
TGCGCCAGCAGCTACAGGGGTGAACACGAGACCCAGTACTTC
CASSYRGEHETQYF
>TRBJ1-1|14|NA|NA|TRBV4-1
TGCGCCAGCAGCCAAGCGGGGGGGGACACTGAAGCTTTCTTT
CASSQAGGDTEAFF
>TRBJ2-3|15|NA|NA|TRBV5-4
TGTGCCAGCAGCCCCACTAGCACCTATGGGCGTACGCAGTATTTT
CASSPTSTYGRTQYF
>TRBJ1-5|14|NA|NA|TRBV19
TGTGCCAGTAGTATTACTGGTACCGGTCAGCCCCAGCATTTT
CASSITGTGQPQHF
>TRBJ2-6|13|NA|NA|TRBV2
TGTGCCAGCATGTATTCTGGGGCCAACGTCCTGACTTTC
CASMYSGANVLTF
>TRBJ1-2|15|NA|NA|TRBV10-1
TGCGCCAGCAACCAACAGGGCGTCTTAGGGTATGGCTACACCTTC
CASNQQGVLGYGYTF
>TRBJ2-7|16|NA|TRBD1|TRBV28
TGTGCCAGCAGTTCGTCGGGACAGGGGGGATCCTACGAGCAGTACTTC
CASSSSGQGGSYEQYF
>TRBJ1-1|13|few|NA|TRBV12-3/TRBV12-4
TGTGCCAGCAGCAAGAGGTACGACACTGAAGCTTTCTTT
CASSKRYDTEAFF
>TRBJ2-3|15|NA|NA|TRBV13
TGTGCCAGCAGCTTCGGCGTGGGGGGGGCCAATACGCAGTATTTT
CASSFGVGGANTQYF
>TRBJ1-2|15|NA|NA|TRBV3-1/TRBV3-2
TGTGCCAGCAGCCAAGATTGGGCAGGATTTAATGGCTACACCTTC
CASSQDWAGFNGYTF
>TRBJ2-2|13|once|NA|TRBV3-1/TRBV3-2
TGTGCCAGCAGCGGCAGGTCCACCGGGGAGCTGTTTTTT
CASSGRSTGELFF
>TRBJ1-1|13|NA|TRBD1|TRBV7-9
TGTGCCAGCAGCCCCCCAGGGGGACCAGAAGCTTTCTTT
CASSPPGGPEAFF
>TRBJ2-1|14|NA|TRBD2|TRBV11-2
TGTGCCAGCAGCCTAGGGACTAGCGGGGATGAGCAGTTCTTC
CASSLGTSGDEQFF
>TRBJ1-3|19|NA|NA|TRBV2
TGTGCCAGCAGACCACTCCGGGGGGACCTTACCTTCTCTGGAAACACCATATATTTT
CASRPLRGDLTFSGNTIYF
>TRBJ1-6|15|NA|TRBD1|TRBV3-1/TRBV3-2
TGTGCCAGCAACCTCTCAGGGACAGGAGATTCACCCCTCCACTTT
CASNLSGTGDSPLHF
>TRBJ1-2|14|NA|TRBD1|TRBV11-1
TGTGCCAGCAGCTTACAGGGGGCTGTCTATGGCTACACCTTC
CASSLQGAVYGYTF
>TRBJ2-3|15|NA|TRBD1|TRBV3-1/TRBV3-2
TGTGCCAGCAGCCACCGGGACAGGGGGGGACATACGCAGTATTTT
CASSHRDRGGHTQYF
>TRBJ2-1|13|NA|TRBD2|TRBV19
TGTGCCAGTAGCCCATCGGGGGGAGATGAGCAGTTCTTC
CASSPSGGDEQFF
>TRBJ1-4|15|NA|TRBD1|TRBV7-9
TGTGCCAGCAGCGCGGGACAGGGTTATTCTGAAAAACTGTTTTTT
CASSAGQGYSEKLFF
>TRBJ2-5|16|NA|TRBD2|TRBV18
TGTGCCAGCTCAGCGACTAGCGGGGGGCACCAAGAGACCCAGTACTTC
CASSATSGGHQETQYF
>TRBJ1-4|13|NA|NA|TRBV6-5
TGTGCCAGCAATTCGGAGGTTTGGGAAAAACTGTTTTTT
CASNSEVWEKLFF
>TRBJ1-4|15|NA|NA|TRBV19
TGTGCCAGTAGTGCACCTTACTCGCGCCGGGAAAAACTGTTTTTT
CASSAPYSRREKLFF
>TRBJ2-7|17|NA|TRBD1|TRBV4-1
TGCGCCAGCAGCCAAGAGGACAGGGGTAGTTCCTCCTACGAGCAGTACTTC
CASSQEDRGSSSYEQYF
>TRBJ2-3|14|once|NA|TRBV19
TGTGCCAGTAGTATCGGGTCTAGCGCAGATACGCAGTATTTT
CASSIGSSADTQYF
>TRBJ2-7|13|NA|NA|TRBV4-1
TGCGCCAGCAGCCCGGTCCCATTTTACGAGCAGTACTTC
CASSPVPFYEQYF
>TRBJ2-1|18|NA|TRBD1|TRBV4-1
TGCGCCAGCAGCCCTTTCTTCCTCGGACAGGGGATTCACAATGAGCAGTTCTTC
CASSPFFLGQGIHNEQFF
>TRBJ2-5|14|NA|NA|TRBV5-4
TGTGCCAGCAGCTTGGTGTGGGAGCAAGAGACCCAGTACTTC
CASSLVWEQETQYF
>TRBJ2-1|18|NA|TRBD2|TRBV7-9
TGTGCCAGCAGCTCCGACCCCAAGACTAGCGCGACCTACAATGAGCAGTTCTTC
CASSSDPKTSATYNEQFF
>TRBJ2-3|16|NA|TRBD2|TRBV3-1/TRBV3-2
TGTGCCAGCAGCCAGACCGGGACTACCTCCGGGGATACGCAGTATTTT
CASSQTGTTSGDTQYF
>TRBJ2-5|16|NA|TRBD2|TRBV27
TGTGCCAGCAGTTTAAGGCTAGCGGGGGAGCAAGAGACCCAGTACTTC
CASSLRLAGEQETQYF
>TRBJ2-5|16|NA|NA|TRBV7-6
TGTGCCAGCAGCCCCCCCTCCGGGGTGTTGTTCGAGACCCAGTACTTC
CASSPPSGVLFETQYF
>TRBJ2-1|11|NA|NA|TRBV5-4
TGTGCCAGCAGCCCCGGCAATGAGCAGTTCTTC
CASSPGNEQFF
>TRBJ2-1|18|NA|TRBD2|TRBV18
TGTGCCAGCTCACCACGGACCGGGACTAGCGGGGGTTACAATGAGCAGTTCTTC
CASSPRTGTSGGYNEQFF
>TRBJ2-1|15|NA|TRBD1|TRBV6-5
TGTGCCAGCACCAAACCGGGACAGGGTACCTATGAGCAGTTCTTC
CASTKPGQGTYEQFF
>TRBJ2-3|14|once|NA|TRBV10-1
TGCGCCAGCAGTTTGGCGGGAAGCACAGATACGCAGTATTTT
CASSLAGSTDTQYF
>TRBJ2-3|15|NA|NA|TRBV11-2
TGTGCCAGCAGCTTCGGGCGGGGGCACACAGATACGCAGTATTTT
CASSFGRGHTDTQYF
>TRBJ1-2|13|NA|NA|TRBV19
TGTGCCAGTAGTGCGAATCTACCCTATGGCTACACCTTC
CASSANLPYGYTF
>TRBJ1-2|14|NA|TRBD1|TRBV28
TGTGCCAGCAGTGAGATACAGGGGGTCTATGGCTACACCTTC
CASSEIQGVYGYTF
>TRBJ1-1|15|NA|TRBD1|TRBV27
TGTGCCAGCAGTTCCCTCGGACAGGGGAACACTGAAGCTTTCTTT
CASSSLGQGNTEAFF
>TRBJ2-7|13|NA|TRBD1|TRBV7-8
TGTGCCAGCAGCTTTGACAGGGCGGACGAGCAGTACTTC
CASSFDRADEQYF
>TRBJ1-2|13|NA|NA|TRBV6-5
TGTGCCAGCCTGGAGAGTTACCTTTTTGGCTACACCTTC
CASLESYLFGYTF
>TRBJ1-2|14|NA|NA|TRBV2
TGTGCCAGCAGTGCGGTCGGGACACAATATGGCTACACCTTC
CASSAVGTQYGYTF